A single sample is the source of the 23 T cell receptor beta chains below, sequenced in a study of T cell responses to AZD1222 COVID-19 vaccine. Clones were read by immunoSEQ multiplex PCR, and TCRdb kept only the in-frame ones, dropping some. The data hold 90,000 to 120,000 clones, with around 90% observed a single time. The sequenced sample was peripheral blood, obtained 28 days after the second AZD1222 dose. The receptor set was obtained from an adult who received the AZD1222 COVID-19 vaccine.

V gene TRBV3-1 (or the pseudogene TRBV3-2) combines with J gene TRBJ2-1; the match to TRBD2 covers 7 bases. The germline gives CDR1 LGHDT, CDR2 YNNKEL (reference sequence). The CDR3 consists of 18 residues. V shed 0 bases, J shed 3 bases, and the junction held 11 bases outside the gene matches. The DNA for the CDR3 is TGTGCCAGCAGCCAAGAGTCGACCGGGACTAAAAACTACAATGAGCAGTTCTTC. Translation gives CASSQESTGTKNYNEQFF.

This clone was counted once. The rearrangement uses TRBV27 and TRBJ2-6; possibly TRBD1 for D (6 bases). The CDR3 contains 19 residues. V dropped 4 bases and J dropped 0 bases, with 19 bases sitting between them. Germline V CDR1 and CDR2: MNHEY, SMNVEV (reference sequence). For the CDR3, the DNA is TGTGCCAGCAGTTCATCCAGACGACAGGTCTTCTCTGGGGCCAACGTCCTGACTTTC. Protein: CASSSSRRQVFSGANVLTF.

The sample holds a few counts of this clone. The CDR3 region is CASGQGNQPQHF. CDR3 nucleotides: TGTGCCAGCGGGCAGGGAAATCAGCCCCAGCATTTT. The chain is built from TRBV27 and TRBJ1-5; TRBD1 is a possible D gene (5 bases). Germline V gene lookup returns CDR1 MNHEY and CDR2 SMNVEV (reference sequence). Trimming took 8 bases from V and 4 from J, leaving 9 bases between them. The CDR3 totals 12 residues.

This chain uses TRBV19 with TRBJ2-3; 9 bases line up with TRBD1. The junction had 13 bases not matched to a gene; V was cut back by 3 bases and J by 0 bases. The CDR3 has 19 residues. Germline CDR1 reads LNHDA; CDR2 reads SQIVND (reference sequence). CDR3 sequence reads: CASSILTGGERISTDTQYF. Here the CDR3 DNA reads TGTGCCAGTAGTATCTTAACAGGGGGCGAGAGGATTAGCACAGATACGCAGTATTTT.

This clone was seen only once. The gene calls are TRBV5-1 and TRBJ2-7; 9 bases map to TRBD1. The CDR3 contains 16 residues. In germline, CDR1 is SGHRS, CDR2 YFSETQ. With 5 bases clipped from V and 5 bases from J, the junction kept 14 bases outside the gene matches. As DNA, the CDR3 is TGCGCCAGCAGTTTTATCGCCGGGACAGGGTCCCACGAGCAGTACTTC. Its protein product is CASSFIAGTGSHEQYF. The full variable domain, with the rest looked up from reference TRBV5-1 and TRBJ2-7, is KAGVTQTPRYLIKTRGQQVTLSCSPISGHRSVSWYQQTPGQGLQFLFEYFSETQRNKGNFPGRFSGRQFSNSRSEMNVSTLELGDSALYLCASSFIAGTGSHEQYFGPGTRLTVT.

The chain recombines TRBV30 with TRBJ1-6, with no clear D. The V end was cut by 6 bases, the J end by 3 bases, with 15 bases between. Per the germline V gene, CDR1 is GTSNPN and CDR2 is SVGIG (reference sequence). This CDR3 is 15 amino acids long. CDR3 coding DNA: TGTGCCTGTGACGGTACAGCTGACTATAATTCACCCCTCCACTTT. Protein: CACDGTADYNSPLHF.

J is TRBJ1-5 and V is TRBV4-1; unclear D gene. Germline V gene sequence: CDR1 MGHRA, CDR2 YSYEKL. This CDR3 contains 16 residues. V was clipped by 0 bases and J by 6 bases, with 15 bases between them. The CDR3 is CASSQDIGPRGQPQHF. The CDR3 coding sequence is TGCGCCAGCAGCCAAGATATCGGGCCCCGGGGTCAGCCCCAGCATTTT.

V is TRBV27 and J is TRBJ1-5; D unresolved. Trimming left V 6 bases short and J 5 bases short, with 14 bases between. CDR3 size: 14 residues. CDR1 is MNHEY, CDR2 SMNVEV, per germline (reference sequence). The DNA for the CDR3 is TGTGCCAGCAGCCCCGCAAGCCGAGATCAGCCCCAGCATTTT. The encoded protein is CASSPASRDQPQHF.

This clone was picked up a small number of times. V and J are TRBV30 and TRBJ1-1; D unresolved. V lost 2 bases and J 0 bases, leaving 10 bases between the germline ends. Germline-derived CDR1 and CDR2 are GTSNPN and SVGIG (reference sequence). There are 14 residues in the CDR3. CDR3 loop: CAWSPRRMNTEAFF. CDR3 bases: TGTGCCTGGAGTCCGCGGCGGATGAACACTGAAGCTTTCTTT.

The genes are TRBV23-1 and TRBJ2-1; TRBD2 matches 10 bases. TRBV23-1 is labeled an ORF, and its function is uncertain. V lost 3 bases, J lost 8 bases, and 16 bases stayed unmatched. The CDR3 length is 18 residues. In DNA form, the CDR3 reads TGCGCCAGCAGTCACACTACCTCTCCTAGCGGGAGAGTCGATGAGCAGTTCTTC. This gives the protein CASSHTTSPSGRVDEQFF.

The J gene is TRBJ2-3, the V gene TRBV5-4; TRBD2 might be the D (5 bases). The CDR3 is 16 amino acids. V gave up 4 bases and J gave up 3 bases, with 18 bases separating them. Germline V CDR1 and CDR2: SGHNT, YYREEE (reference sequence). The CDR3 protein is CASSLGPRAATDTQYF. The CDR3 DNA reads TGTGCCAGCAGCCTCGGACCGCGGGCAGCGACAGATACGCAGTATTTT.

The chain combines TRBV27 with TRBJ2-2; 7 positions agree with TRBD2. The CDR3 covers 14 residues. Germline loops: CDR1 MNHEY, CDR2 SMNVEV (reference sequence). The trim removed 9 bases at V and 2 bases at J, leaving 6 bases unmatched. CDR3 loop: CASASGYNTGELFF. The CDR3 DNA reads as TGTGCCAGTGCTAGCGGTTATAACACCGGGGAGCTGTTTTTT.

This chain connects TRBV19 to TRBJ1-2, with D perhaps TRBD1 (5 bases). This CDR3 has 15 residues. Trimming left V 5 bases short and J 7 bases short, with 20 bases between. Germline V gene data show CDR1 as LNHDA and CDR2 as SQIVND (reference sequence). This chain's CDR3 is CASSAWGVSQVGYTF. The CDR3 region has the DNA TGTGCCAGTAGTGCATGGGGGGTCTCTCAAGTTGGCTACACCTTC. The entire variable domain, with the rest obtained from reference TRBV19 and TRBJ1-2, is as follows: DGGITQSPKYLFRKEGQNVTLSCEQNLNHDAMYWYRQDPGQGLRLIYYSQIVNDFQKGDIAEGYSVSREKKESFPLTVTSAQKNPTAFYLCASSAWGVSQVGYTFGSGTRLTVV.

CDR3 in DNA: TGTGCCAGCTCACCGCGGGGTCTAGCGGGAGGAGGGTCCTACAATGAGCAGTTCTTC. Its protein is CASSPRGLAGGGSYNEQFF. The chain combines TRBV18 with TRBJ2-1, with 11 bases lining up with TRBD2. The V and J ends lost 3 bases and 1 base, in that order; junction bases with no gene match: 11. The CDR3 contains 19 residues. The germline CDR1 and CDR2 sequences are KGHSH and LQKENI.

This chain joins TRBV10-3 and TRBJ2-6, with TRBD1 matching 9 bases. There are 19 residues in the CDR3. Trimming removed 7 bases from V and 0 bases from J; junction bases left unmatched: 13. From germline, CDR1 is ENHRY and CDR2 SYGVKD. CDR3 sequence (DNA): TGTGCCATCACAACCCTCTTCGGACAGGGGCGCTCTGGGGCCAACGTCCTGACTTTC. The encoded protein is CAITTLFGQGRSGANVLTF.

V is TRBV7-9 and J is TRBJ1-6; D not resolved. Between the trimmed V and J ends, which lost 7 bases and 4 bases, there was a span of 11 bases. The CDR3 covers 14 residues. CDR1 is SEHNR and CDR2 is FQNEAQ in the germline V gene (reference sequence). The CDR3 DNA is TGTGCCAGCAATGGACCAACTTATAATTCACCCCTCCACTTT. Translation: CASNGPTYNSPLHF.

The V gene is TRBV6-5, the J gene TRBJ1-2; 10 positions match TRBD1. V lost 5 bases and J lost 1; bases outside the gene matches: 4. The CDR3 is 15 amino acids. Germline V CDR1 and CDR2: MNHEY, SVGAGI. CDR3 protein: CASSKGQGINYGYTF. The CDR3 bases are TGTGCCAGCAGTAAGGGACAGGGGATTAACTATGGCTACACCTTC.

V and J are TRBV7-9 and TRBJ1-1; TRBD1 matches 7 bases. With V trimmed by 5 bases and J by 2 bases, 8 bases remained unmatched. The CDR3 sequence is 15 residues long. Per the germline V gene, CDR1 is SEHNR and CDR2 is FQNEAQ (reference sequence). The CDR3 loop is CASSATHRGNTEAFF. CDR3 nucleotide sequence: TGTGCCAGCAGCGCGACGCACAGGGGCAACACTGAAGCTTTCTTT.

V usage is TRBV7-2 and J usage is TRBJ2-1, with 12 bases matching TRBD2. This CDR3 is built from 18 residues. The ends lost 4 bases at V and 3 bases at J; junction bases unmatched: 10. Germline CDR1 is SGHTA and CDR2 is FQGNSA. The CDR3 region is CASSSPSQGLAGYNEQFF. CDR3 coding DNA: TGTGCCAGCAGCTCCCCCTCCCAGGGACTAGCGGGCTACAATGAGCAGTTCTTC.

V gene TRBV3-1 (or the pseudogene TRBV3-2) combines with J gene TRBJ2-2; D call uncertain. Trimming cost V 1 base and J 7 bases, with 4 bases left between them. Germline V gene sequence: CDR1 LGHDT, CDR2 YNNKEL (reference sequence). The CDR3 totals 12 residues. The CDR3 DNA reads TGTGCCAGCAGCCAAGTGAGCGGGGAGCTGTTTTTT. It specifies CASSQVSGELFF.

This chain links TRBV7-9 with TRBJ2-1; no firm D call. This CDR3 comprises 10 residues. V dropped 3 bases and J dropped 10 bases, with 4 bases sitting between them. Per the germline V gene, CDR1 is SEHNR and CDR2 is FQNEAQ (reference sequence). In DNA, the CDR3 is TGTGCCAGCAGCTTGAGGGAGCAGTTCTTC. It translates to CASSLREQFF.

The J gene is TRBJ2-3, the V gene TRBV11-3; 8 positions agree with TRBD2. This CDR3 contains 15 residues. Losses at the gene ends were 5 bases for V and 4 bases for J; bases not matched to a gene: 8. Germline CDR1 is SGHNT and CDR2 is YENEEA. In DNA form, the CDR3 reads TGTGCCAGCAGCCCTGGGGGCGGGAGGTCAGATACGCAGTATTTT. This encodes CASSPGGGRSDTQYF.

This clone was seen only a few times. The CDR3 sequence: CASSHAGGTYEQYF. CDR3 DNA sequence: TGCGCCAGCAGCCACGCAGGGGGGACCTACGAGCAGTACTTC. This sequence joins TRBV4-1 and TRBJ2-7; D may be TRBD1 (7 bases). Trimming stripped 3 bases from V and 2 bases from J, with 11 bases between. Germline V gene data show CDR1 as MGHRA and CDR2 as YSYEKL. The CDR3 has 14 amino acids.